This TCR beta chain was sequenced during a study of T cells in Graves' hyperthyroidism and ophthalmopathy. Broader study findings: The model identified upcoming ophthalmopathy a median around 6 months ahead of onset.

Amplified TCR beta CDR3 regions derived from RNA transcripts. During a first-round RT-PCR of the TCR CDR3, the HTBI primer set was used. One entry per CDR3 protein, called by TCRdb with MiXCR from the multiplex PCR reads. The data show a few hundred thousand distinct CDR3 sequences, roughly 15% seen once. Diagnosis of hyperthyroidism was new in patients aged 18 to 65, and its duration was under 2 months. Patients were excluded for uncontrolled infection, other autoimmune disease, pregnancy or lactation. The diagnoses drew upon clinical symptoms, serum thyroxine and TRAb, thyroid ultrasound and orbital computed tomography. Details on this clonotype: Its antigen is unidentified.

Source material: blood. The clonotype originates from a woman between 18 and 30 years old with Graves' hyperthyroidism.

As DNA, the CDR3 is TGCAGTGCTACCGAAAATAATGAAAAACTGTTTTTT. This gives the protein CSATENNEKLFF. The rearrangement uses TRBV20-1 and TRBJ1-4, with D unresolved. The V end was cut by 4 bases, the J end by 4 bases, with 7 bases between. Germline V lookup: CDR1 DFQATT, CDR2 SNEGSKA (reference sequence). This CDR3 spans 12 amino acids.